This note documents a single T cell receptor (beta chain) sequence. Assay used: immunoSEQ multiplex PCR; TCRdb lists only in-frame clones, some missing. Of fewer than 85,000 clones listed, over 80% are singletons. The time point denotes: pretreatment peripheral blood. The data are from a study of PD-L1 blockade in urothelial cancer. The sample consisted of PBMCs, taken around atezolizumab (anti-PD-L1) treatment. The receptor was derived from a woman in her 70s with urothelial cancer.

Here the CDR3 DNA reads TGTGCCAGCAGTTTAGTAGGGACAGCCTATGGCTACACCTTC. This translates into CASSLVGTAYGYTF. The chain has TRBV28 and TRBJ1-2, with 7 bases that match TRBD1. The CDR3 covers 14 residues. Germline CDR1 and CDR2: MDHEN and SYDVKM. V was pared by 2 bases and J by 4 bases, with 4 bases of the junction left unmatched.